These 20 T cell receptor beta chains originate from one sample sequenced in a study of breast tumors, draining lymph nodes, adjacent tissues. TCRdb independently ran MiXCR on the multiplex PCR reads; one entry per CDR3 protein. The sample has about 52,000 distinct CDR3 sequences, under 45% seen once. Sequenced: breast tumor tissue. The receptor source for this set is a female donor with breast cancer. Some clones in this sample may be carry-over from other donors' samples.

This clonotype was seen many times. The rearrangement uses TRBV7-9 and TRBJ2-5; D is uncertain. This CDR3 region has 16 residues. V was shortened by 2 bases and J by 2 bases, with 15 bases between the two germline ends. Looked up from germline, CDR1 is SEHNR and CDR2 is FQNEAQ (reference sequence). CDR3 nucleotides: TGTGCCAGCAGCTTATCTTATTCGAGCCAGCAAGAGACCCAGTACTTC. This translates into CASSLSYSSQQETQYF.

The genes are TRBV5-4 and TRBJ2-7, with D possibly TRBD1 on 6 matching bases. V lost 2 bases to trimming and J lost 2 bases, with 11 bases between them. Germline assignment: CDR1 SGHNT and CDR2 YYREEE (reference sequence). CDR3 length equals 14 residues. This chain's CDR3 is CASSFPGTTYEQYF. The CDR3 DNA is TGTGCCAGCAGCTTCCCCGGGACAACCTACGAGCAGTACTTC. Full variable domain (rest looked up from reference TRBV5-4 and TRBJ2-7): ETGVTQSPTHLIKTRGQQVTLRCSSQSGHNTVSWYQQALGQGPQFIFQYYREEENGRGNFPPRFSGLQFPNYSSELNVNALELDDSALYLCASSFPGTTYEQYFGPGTRLTVT.

This rearrangement joins TRBV7-2 to TRBJ2-2; tentatively, D is TRBD2 (6 bases). Germline lookup yields CDR1 SGHTA and CDR2 FQGNSA. Trimming removed 0 bases at V and 3 bases at J, with 14 bases between. The CDR3 is 17 amino acids. The CDR3 reads CASSLAPGTPHTGELFF. The CDR3 DNA sequence: TGTGCCAGCAGCTTAGCCCCCGGGACTCCGCACACCGGGGAGCTGTTTTTT.

Concerning this clonotype itself: A read error may explain this, as a much larger clone is one base away. This chain links TRBV3-1 with TRBJ1-2; D may be TRBD1 (6 bases). This CDR3 is 16 amino acids long. Germline V gives CDR1 LGHDT, CDR2 YNNKEL (reference sequence). CDR3 sequence: CARSQRGGVLGSGYTF. The CDR3 nucleotides are TGTGCCAGGAGCCAAAGGGGGGGGGTCCTAGGCAGTGGCTACACCTTC.

In this sample, this clonotype turned up many times. The V and J genes are TRBV28 and TRBJ1-4; the D is unclear. The CDR3 runs 14 residues. Trimming removed 8 bases from V and 0 bases from J, with 10 bases in between. Germline V lookup: CDR1 MDHEN, CDR2 SYDVKM. In DNA form, the CDR3 reads TGTGCCAGCTTGCCCACGACAACTAATGAAAAACTGTTTTTT. Translated, it gives CASLPTTTNEKLFF.

This rearrangement joins TRBV20-1 to TRBJ1-5; a possible D gene is TRBD1 (6 bases). The CDR3 totals 16 residues. The ends were cut back, 0 bases at V and 0 bases at J, with 12 bases in the middle. CDR1 is DFQATT, CDR2 SNEGSKA, per germline (reference sequence). This chain's CDR3 is CSAREGAFYSNQPQHF. CDR3 in DNA: TGCAGTGCTAGAGAGGGGGCGTTCTATAGCAATCAGCCCCAGCATTTT.

The gene calls are TRBV7-2 and TRBJ2-2; 11 bases are shared with TRBD2. Germline V lookup: CDR1 SGHTA, CDR2 FQGNSA. There are 18 residues in the CDR3. The V and J ends lost 1 base and 5 bases, in that order; junction bases with no gene match: 9. The CDR3 protein is CASSLVLAGGPGTGELFF. The CDR3 DNA reads as TGTGCCAGCAGCTTAGTGTTAGCGGGAGGGCCGGGAACCGGGGAGCTGTTTTTT.

This clonotype has a count of ten or more. V and J are TRBV6-2 or TRBV6-3 and TRBJ2-4; 7 bases fit TRBD2. The CDR3 extends over 15 amino acids. Germline CDR1 reads MNHEY; CDR2 reads SVGEGT. The V and J ends lost 4 bases and 2 bases, in that order; junction bases with no gene match: 5. The CDR3 sequence is CASSWSGGTKNIQYF. In DNA, the CDR3 is TGTGCCAGCAGTTGGTCCGGGGGGACCAAAAACATTCAGTACTTC.

The V call is TRBV7-2, the J call TRBJ2-5; D ambiguous. Germline assignment: CDR1 SGHTA and CDR2 FQGNSA. The V end was cut by 5 bases, the J end by 1 base, with 11 bases between. This CDR3 has 14 residues. The CDR3 coding sequence is TGTGCCAGCAGCCCCGGAGCCAGCCAAGAGACCCAGTACTTC. Residues: CASSPGASQETQYF.

The sample holds many counts of this clonotype. The rearrangement links TRBV6-1 to TRBJ2-5; D gene ambiguous. Germline CDR1 MNHNS, CDR2 SASEGT. The CDR3 is made up of 11 amino acids. The V gene lost 6 bases and the J gene lost 5 bases, with 7 bases spanning the gap. The CDR3 DNA follows: TGTGCCAGCAGGTTATCGGAGACCCAGTACTTC. It encodes CASRLSETQYF.

The V and J genes are TRBV15 and TRBJ1-3; D is unresolved. CDR3 length: 16 residues. Germline V lookup: CDR1 LNHNV, CDR2 YYDKDF (reference sequence). V was shortened by 3 bases and J by 3 bases, with 15 bases between the two germline ends. This chain's CDR3 is CATSSPRSGFGNTIYF. DNA of the CDR3: TGTGCCACCAGCAGCCCCCGGTCGGGTTTTGGAAACACCATATATTTT.

Note on this clonotype: Germline and junction disagree at one end, which may indicate a read error. This chain's CDR3 is CASSVSGGGSGDTMYF. The CDR3, as DNA: TGTGCCAGCAGCGTTTCAGGGGGAGGCTCTGGAGACACCATGTATTTT. The chain recombines TRBV9 with TRBJ1-3, with 7 bases that match TRBD1. Germline V gene sequence: CDR1 SGDLS, CDR2 YYNGEE. The CDR3 runs to 16 residues.

This clonotype was detected many times. The chain recombines TRBV28 with TRBJ2-7, with 8 bases fitting TRBD2. Germline V gene data show CDR1 as MDHEN and CDR2 as SYDVKM. J gave up 3 bases and V 10 bases, and 11 bases lay outside the gene matches. The CDR3 has 14 residues. CDR3 region: CATVFSGTRYEQYF. In DNA form, the CDR3 reads TGTGCCACCGTTTTTAGCGGGACCCGCTACGAGCAGTACTTC. The entire variable domain, with the rest obtained from reference TRBV28 and TRBJ2-7, is as follows: DVKVTQSSRYLVKRTGEKVFLECVQDMDHENMFWYRQDPGLGLRLIYFSYDVKMKEKGDIPEGYSVSREKKERFSLILESASTNQTSMYLCATVFSGTRYEQYFGPGTRLTVT.

The chain combines TRBV10-3 with TRBJ2-5; D is ambiguous. CDR3 length: 13 residues. Trimming took off 6 bases at V and 0 bases at J, with 8 bases between the two ends. CDR1 ENHRY and CDR2 SYGVKD come from the germline V gene. The CDR3 DNA is TGTGCCATCAGCTGCTCTGACCAAGAGACCCAGTACTTC. As protein: CAISCSDQETQYF.

The CDR3 loop reads CASSPPGLAGGSGNEQFF. CDR3 nucleotide sequence: TGTGCCAGCAGTCCACCGGGACTAGCGGGAGGGTCAGGGAATGAGCAGTTCTTC. The J gene is TRBJ2-1, the V gene TRBV6-2 or TRBV6-3; 16 positions agree with TRBD2. The ends lost 5 bases at V and 7 bases at J; junction bases unmatched: 11. The CDR3 spans 18 residues. Germline values: CDR1 MNHEY, CDR2 SVGEGT.

This clonotype was recorded many times. The chain links TRBV5-5 to TRBJ2-7, with TRBD2 matching 8 bases. Germline trimming cut 4 bases from V and 6 bases from J; bases unmatched to any gene: 6. The CDR3 consists of 13 residues. The germline CDR1 and CDR2 sequences are SGHKS and YYEKEE (reference sequence). The CDR3 spells CASSTGGPAEQYF. In nucleotides, the CDR3 is TGTGCCAGCAGCACGGGAGGGCCCGCCGAGCAGTACTTC.

By frequency in the sample, this clonotype is medium-sized. The chain uses TRBV7-3 and TRBJ2-1, with D tentatively TRBD1 or TRBD2 (5 bases each). V shed 4 bases and J shed 9 bases, with 13 bases lying between them. Germline values: CDR1 SGHTA, CDR2 FQGTGA. This CDR3 comprises 13 residues. CDR3 loop: CASSWDQGTEQFF. The CDR3 region has the DNA TGTGCCAGCAGCTGGGACCAAGGAACTGAGCAGTTCTTC.

This clonotype came up many times. The rearrangement uses TRBV5-1 and TRBJ1-4; 7 bases agree with TRBD1. The trim removed 1 base at V and 8 bases at J, leaving 8 bases unmatched. The germline CDR1 and CDR2 sequences are SGHRS and YFSETQ. The CDR3 runs to 15 residues. The DNA for the CDR3 is TGCGCCAGCAGCTTGTTTCCAGGACAGGCCGAAAAACTGTTTTTT. Its protein is CASSLFPGQAEKLFF.

The V call is TRBV10-3, the J call TRBJ2-7, with D maybe TRBD2 (6 bases). V lost 4 bases and J lost 4, with 14 bases in between. From germline, CDR1 is ENHRY and CDR2 SYGVKD. The CDR3 extends over 14 amino acids. CDR3 sequence (DNA): TGTGCCATCAGTGTGCGGGCGGGATCTTACGAGCAGTACTTC. This gives the protein CAISVRAGSYEQYF.

Ten or more counts support this clonotype. The V gene is TRBV2, the J gene TRBJ2-6; the D gene could be TRBD1 or TRBD2 (5 bases each). Trimming cost V 5 bases and J 4 bases, with 15 bases left between them. Germline V gene sequence: CDR1 SNHLY, CDR2 FYNNEI. The CDR3 consists of 16 residues. DNA for the CDR3: TGTGCCAGCAGTCGGGACCTTACCCTAGGGGCCAACGTCCTGACTTTC. Translation: CASSRDLTLGANVLTF.